The present T cell receptor beta chain was sequenced within a study of identical twins. MiXCR was run by TCRdb on the 5' RACE reads, yielding one entry per CDR3 protein. The table records 400,000 to 500,000 distinct CDR3 sequences, roughly 18% of them present only once. CDR1 and CDR2 from the germline V gene are SQVTM and ANQGSEA. V was pared by 6 bases and J by 4 bases, with 12 bases between. This CDR3 spans 12 amino acids. The sequencing sample was made of naive T cells sorted from blood. The sequence derives from a man between 45 and 60 years old in good health. This chain uses TRBV29-1 with TRBJ1-1; D uncertain. CDR3 in amino acids: CSVLLGGTEAFF. The CDR3 region has the DNA TGCAGCGTCCTCCTGGGAGGCACTGAAGCTTTCTTT.